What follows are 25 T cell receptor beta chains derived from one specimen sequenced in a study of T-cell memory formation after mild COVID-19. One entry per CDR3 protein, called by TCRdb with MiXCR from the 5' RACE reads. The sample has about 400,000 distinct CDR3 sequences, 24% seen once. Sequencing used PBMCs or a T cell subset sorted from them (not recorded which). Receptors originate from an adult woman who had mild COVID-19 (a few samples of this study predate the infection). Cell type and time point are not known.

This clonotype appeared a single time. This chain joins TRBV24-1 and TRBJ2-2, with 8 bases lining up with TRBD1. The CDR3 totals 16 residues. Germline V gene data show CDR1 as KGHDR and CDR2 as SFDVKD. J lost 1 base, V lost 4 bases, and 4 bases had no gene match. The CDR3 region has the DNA TGTGCCACCAGTGACTCAGGGGGCTGGAACACCGGGGAGCTGTTTTTT. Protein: CATSDSGGWNTGELFF.

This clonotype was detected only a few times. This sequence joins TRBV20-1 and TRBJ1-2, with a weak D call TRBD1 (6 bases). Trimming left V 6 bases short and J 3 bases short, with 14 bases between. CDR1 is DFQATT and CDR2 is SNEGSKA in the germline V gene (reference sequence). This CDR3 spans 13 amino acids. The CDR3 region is CSARGQGYYGYTF. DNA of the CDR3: TGCAGTGCCAGGGGCCAGGGCTACTATGGCTACACCTTC.

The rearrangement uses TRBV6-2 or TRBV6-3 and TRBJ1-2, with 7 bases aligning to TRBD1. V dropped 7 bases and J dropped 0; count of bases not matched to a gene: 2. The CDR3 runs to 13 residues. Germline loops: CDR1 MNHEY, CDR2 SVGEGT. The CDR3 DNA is TGTGCCAGCACCGGGACAGCTAACTATGGCTACACCTTC. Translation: CASTGTANYGYTF.

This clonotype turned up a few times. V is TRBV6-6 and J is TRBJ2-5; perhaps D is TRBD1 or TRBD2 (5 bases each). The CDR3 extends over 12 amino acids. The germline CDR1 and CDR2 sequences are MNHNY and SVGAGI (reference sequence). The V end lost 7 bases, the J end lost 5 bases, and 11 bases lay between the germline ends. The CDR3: CASMRGGETQYF. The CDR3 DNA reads TGTGCCAGCATGAGGGGTGGCGAGACCCAGTACTTC.

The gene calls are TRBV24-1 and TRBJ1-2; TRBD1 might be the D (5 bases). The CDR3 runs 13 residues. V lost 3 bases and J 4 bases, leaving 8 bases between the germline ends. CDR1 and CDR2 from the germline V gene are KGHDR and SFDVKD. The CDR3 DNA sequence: TGTGCCACCAGTGATCCGGGGCGCTATGGCTACACCTTC. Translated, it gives CATSDPGRYGYTF.

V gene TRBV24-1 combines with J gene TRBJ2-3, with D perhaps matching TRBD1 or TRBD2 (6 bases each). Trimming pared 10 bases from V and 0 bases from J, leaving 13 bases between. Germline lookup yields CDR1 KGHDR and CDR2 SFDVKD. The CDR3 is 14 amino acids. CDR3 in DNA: TGTGCCACAGAGGGGGGCGCTAGCACAGATACGCAGTATTTT. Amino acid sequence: CATEGGASTDTQYF.

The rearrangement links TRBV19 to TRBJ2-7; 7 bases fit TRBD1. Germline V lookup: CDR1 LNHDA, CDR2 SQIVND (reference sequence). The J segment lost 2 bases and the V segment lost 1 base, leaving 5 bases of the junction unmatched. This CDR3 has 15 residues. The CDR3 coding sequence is TGTGCCAGTAGTATAGTAGGCCAGGGGGCCTACGAGCAGTACTTC. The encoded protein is CASSIVGQGAYEQYF.

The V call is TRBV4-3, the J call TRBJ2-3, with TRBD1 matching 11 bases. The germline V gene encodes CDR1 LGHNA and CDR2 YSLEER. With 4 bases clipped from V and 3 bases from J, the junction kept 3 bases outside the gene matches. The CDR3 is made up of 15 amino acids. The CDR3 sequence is CASSRGQGVTDTQYF. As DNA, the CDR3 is TGCGCCAGCAGCCGGGGACAGGGGGTAACAGATACGCAGTATTTT.

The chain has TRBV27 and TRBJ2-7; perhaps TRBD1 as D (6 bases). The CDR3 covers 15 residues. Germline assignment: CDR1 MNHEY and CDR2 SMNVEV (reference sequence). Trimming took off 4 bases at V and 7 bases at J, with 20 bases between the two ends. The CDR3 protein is CASSWGTQGMGEQYF. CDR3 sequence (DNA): TGTGCCAGCAGTTGGGGGACGCAGGGGATGGGGGAGCAGTACTTC.

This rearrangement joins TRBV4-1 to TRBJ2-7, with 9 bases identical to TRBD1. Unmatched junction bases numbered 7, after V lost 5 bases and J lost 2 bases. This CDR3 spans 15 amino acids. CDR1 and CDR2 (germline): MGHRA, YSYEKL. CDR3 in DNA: TGCGCCAGCAGCAACAGGGGGCTTCGGACCTACGAGCAGTACTTC. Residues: CASSNRGLRTYEQYF.

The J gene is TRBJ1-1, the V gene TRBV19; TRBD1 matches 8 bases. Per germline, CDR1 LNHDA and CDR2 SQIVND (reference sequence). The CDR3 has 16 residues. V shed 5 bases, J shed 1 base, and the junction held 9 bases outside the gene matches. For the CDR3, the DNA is TGTGCCAGTAGTTTCCGGACAGGGCCCCGGAACACTGAAGCTTTCTTT. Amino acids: CASSFRTGPRNTEAFF. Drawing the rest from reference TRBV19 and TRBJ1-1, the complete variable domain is DGGITQSPKYLFRKEGQNVTLSCEQNLNHDAMYWYRQDPGQGLRLIYYSQIVNDFQKGDIAEGYSVSREKKESFPLTVTSAQKNPTAFYLCASSFRTGPRNTEAFFGQGTRLTVV.

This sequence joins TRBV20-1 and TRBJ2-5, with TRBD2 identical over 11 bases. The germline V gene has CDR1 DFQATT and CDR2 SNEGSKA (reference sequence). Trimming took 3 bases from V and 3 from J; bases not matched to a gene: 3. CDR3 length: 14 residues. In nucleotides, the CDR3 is TGCAGTGCTAGGGAACTAGCGGGAGAAGAGACCCAGTACTTC. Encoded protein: CSARELAGEETQYF.

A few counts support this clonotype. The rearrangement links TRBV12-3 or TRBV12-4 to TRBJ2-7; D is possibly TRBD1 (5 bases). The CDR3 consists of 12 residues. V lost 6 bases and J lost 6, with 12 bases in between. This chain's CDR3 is CASRTDSPEQYF. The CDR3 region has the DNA TGTGCCAGCAGAACCGACAGTCCCGAGCAGTACTTC.

The CDR3 protein is CASSYRTGLNEQYF. For the CDR3, the DNA is TGTGCCAGCAGCTATAGGACAGGGCTCAACGAGCAGTACTTC. The genes are TRBV13 and TRBJ2-7; 8 positions agree with TRBD1. Germline trimming cut 4 bases from V and 5 bases from J; bases unmatched to any gene: 7. Germline loops: CDR1 PRHDT, CDR2 FYEKMQ (reference sequence). The CDR3 sequence is 14 residues long. Complete variable domain (other parts from reference TRBV13 and TRBJ2-7): AAGVIQSPRHLIKEKRETATLKCYPIPRHDTVYWYQQGPGQDPQFLISFYEKMQSDKGSIPDRFSAQQFSDYHSELNMSSLELGDSALYFCASSYRTGLNEQYFGPGTRLTVT.

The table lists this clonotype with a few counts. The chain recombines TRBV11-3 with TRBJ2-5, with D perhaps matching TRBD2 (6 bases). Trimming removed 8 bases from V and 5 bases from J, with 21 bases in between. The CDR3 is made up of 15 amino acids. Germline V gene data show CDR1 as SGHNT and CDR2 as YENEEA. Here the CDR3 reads CASSRGLGGTETQYF. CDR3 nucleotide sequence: TGTGCCAGCTCCCGTGGTTTGGGCGGGACGGAGACCCAGTACTTC. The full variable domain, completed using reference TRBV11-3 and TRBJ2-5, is EAGVVQSPRYKIIEKKQPVAFWCNPISGHNTLYWYLQNLGQGPELLIRYENEEAVDDSQLPKDRFSAERLKGVDSTLKIQPAELGDSAVYLCASSRGLGGTETQYFGPGTRLLVL.

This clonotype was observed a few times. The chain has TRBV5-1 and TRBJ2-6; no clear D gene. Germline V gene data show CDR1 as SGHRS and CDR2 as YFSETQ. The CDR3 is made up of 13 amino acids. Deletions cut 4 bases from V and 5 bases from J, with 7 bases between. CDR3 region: CASSPERANVLTF. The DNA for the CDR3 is TGCGCCAGCAGCCCAGAGAGGGCCAACGTCCTGACTTTC.

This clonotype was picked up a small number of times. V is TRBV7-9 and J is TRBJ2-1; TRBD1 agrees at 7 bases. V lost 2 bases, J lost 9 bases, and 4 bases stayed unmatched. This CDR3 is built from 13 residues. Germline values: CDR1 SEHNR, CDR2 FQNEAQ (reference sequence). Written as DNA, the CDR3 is TGTGCCAGCAGCTTAACAGGGGAAGGTGAGCAGTTCTTC. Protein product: CASSLTGEGEQFF.

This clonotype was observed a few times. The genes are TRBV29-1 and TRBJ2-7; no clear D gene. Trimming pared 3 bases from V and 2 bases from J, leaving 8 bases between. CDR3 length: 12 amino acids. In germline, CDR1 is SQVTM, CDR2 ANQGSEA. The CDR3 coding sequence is TGCAGCGTTGATGGCACAGCCTACGAGCAGTACTTC. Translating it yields CSVDGTAYEQYF.

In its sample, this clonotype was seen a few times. The CDR3 region is CASSFARGLSGRSYEQYF. The CDR3 DNA is TGTGCCAGCAGCTTTGCCCGGGGGCTTAGCGGGAGATCCTACGAGCAGTACTTC. This chain links TRBV7-9 with TRBJ2-7; 9 nucleotides align to TRBD2. CDR1 and CDR2 (germline): SEHNR, FQNEAQ (reference sequence). Unmatched junction bases numbered 13, after V lost 3 bases and J lost 1 base. This CDR3 comprises 18 residues. The complete variable domain, with remaining parts taken from reference TRBV7-9 and TRBJ2-7, reads DTGVSQNPRHKITKRGQNVTFRCDPISEHNRLYWYRQTLGQGPEFLTYFQNEAQLEKSRLLSDRFSAERPKGSFSTLEIQRTEQGDSAMYLCASSFARGLSGRSYEQYFGPGTRLTVT.

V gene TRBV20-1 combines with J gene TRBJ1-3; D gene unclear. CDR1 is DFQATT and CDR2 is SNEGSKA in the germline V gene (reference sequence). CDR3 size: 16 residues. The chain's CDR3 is CGVGRVPRGSGNTIYF. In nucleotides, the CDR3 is TGCGGGGTGGGGAGGGTCCCCCGAGGCTCTGGAAACACCATATATTTT.

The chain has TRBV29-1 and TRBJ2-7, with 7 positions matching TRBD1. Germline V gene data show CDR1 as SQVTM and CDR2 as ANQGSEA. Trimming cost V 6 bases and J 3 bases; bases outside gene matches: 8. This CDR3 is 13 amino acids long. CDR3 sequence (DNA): TGCAGCGTAAAATTCGGACAGGTCTACGAGCAGTACTTC. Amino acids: CSVKFGQVYEQYF.

CDR3 loop: CASSLTSRGQGAREQYF. DNA of the CDR3: TGTGCCAGCAGCTTAACTTCCAGGGGGCAGGGGGCGCGAGAGCAGTACTTC. The chain employs TRBV11-3 and TRBJ2-7; TRBD1 matches at 8 bases. Germline V CDR1 and CDR2: SGHNT, YENEEA. This CDR3 has 17 residues. J gave up 7 bases and V 2 bases, and 16 bases lay outside the gene matches. Complete variable domain (other parts from reference TRBV11-3 and TRBJ2-7): EAGVVQSPRYKIIEKKQPVAFWCNPISGHNTLYWYLQNLGQGPELLIRYENEEAVDDSQLPKDRFSAERLKGVDSTLKIQPAELGDSAVYLCASSLTSRGQGAREQYFGPGTRLTVT.

The CDR3 DNA sequence: TGTGCCACCAGTGATCTCGGACAGGGTCCCAGCTCTGGGGCCAACGTCCTGACTTTC. Residues: CATSDLGQGPSSGANVLTF. The gene calls are TRBV24-1 and TRBJ2-6; 8 bases fit TRBD1. Germline V gives CDR1 KGHDR, CDR2 SFDVKD. There are 19 residues in the CDR3. The trim removed 3 bases at V and 0 bases at J, leaving 9 bases unmatched.

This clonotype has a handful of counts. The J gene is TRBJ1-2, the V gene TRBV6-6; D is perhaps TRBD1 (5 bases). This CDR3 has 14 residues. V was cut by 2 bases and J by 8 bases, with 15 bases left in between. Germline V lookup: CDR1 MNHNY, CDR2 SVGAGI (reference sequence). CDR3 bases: TGTGCCAGCAGTTACAGGGATTGGGGCGGGGGCTACACCTTC. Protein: CASSYRDWGGGYTF.

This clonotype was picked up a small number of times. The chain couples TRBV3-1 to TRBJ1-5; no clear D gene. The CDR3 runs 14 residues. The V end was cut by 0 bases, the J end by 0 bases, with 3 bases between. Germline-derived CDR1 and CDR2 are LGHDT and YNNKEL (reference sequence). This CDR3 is CASSQELSNQPQHF. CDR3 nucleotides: TGTGCCAGCAGCCAAGAACTTAGCAATCAGCCCCAGCATTTT.